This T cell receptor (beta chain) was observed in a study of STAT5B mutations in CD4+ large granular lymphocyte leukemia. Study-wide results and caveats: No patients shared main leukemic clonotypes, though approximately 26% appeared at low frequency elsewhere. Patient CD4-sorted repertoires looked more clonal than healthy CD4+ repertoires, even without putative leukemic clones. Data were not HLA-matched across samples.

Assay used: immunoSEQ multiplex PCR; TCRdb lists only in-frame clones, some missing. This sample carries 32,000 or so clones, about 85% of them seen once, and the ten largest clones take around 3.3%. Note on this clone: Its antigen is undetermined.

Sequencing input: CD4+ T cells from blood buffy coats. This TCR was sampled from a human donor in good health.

The CDR3 loop is CAISVSGPQGATKNIQYF. In DNA, the CDR3 is TGTGCCATCAGTGTCTCGGGACCACAGGGGGCGACCAAAAACATTCAGTACTTC. The J gene is TRBJ2-4, the V gene TRBV10-3; 9 bases line up with TRBD1. Germline-derived CDR1 and CDR2 are ENHRY and SYGVKD. Losses at the gene ends were 4 bases for V and 2 bases for J; bases not matched to a gene: 12. The CDR3 sequence is 18 residues long.